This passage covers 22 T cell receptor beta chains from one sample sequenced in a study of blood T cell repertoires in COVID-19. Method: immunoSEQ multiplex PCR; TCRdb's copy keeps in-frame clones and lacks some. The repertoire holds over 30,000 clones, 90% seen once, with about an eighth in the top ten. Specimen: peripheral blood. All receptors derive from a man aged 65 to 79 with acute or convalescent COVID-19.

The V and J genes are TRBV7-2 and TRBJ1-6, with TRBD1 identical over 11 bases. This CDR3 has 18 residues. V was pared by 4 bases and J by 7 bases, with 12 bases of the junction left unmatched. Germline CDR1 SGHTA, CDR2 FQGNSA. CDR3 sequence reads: CASSSRTGGDGGNSPLHF. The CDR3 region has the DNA TGTGCCAGCAGCTCTCGGACAGGGGGCGATGGGGGAAATTCACCCCTCCACTTT.

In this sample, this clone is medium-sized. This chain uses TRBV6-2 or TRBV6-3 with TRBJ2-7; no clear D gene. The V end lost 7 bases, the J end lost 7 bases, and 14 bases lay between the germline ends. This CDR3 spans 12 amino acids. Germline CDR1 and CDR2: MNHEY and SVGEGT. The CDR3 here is CASNPGNYEQYF. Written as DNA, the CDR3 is TGTGCCAGCAACCCCGGAAACTATGAGCAGTACTTC.

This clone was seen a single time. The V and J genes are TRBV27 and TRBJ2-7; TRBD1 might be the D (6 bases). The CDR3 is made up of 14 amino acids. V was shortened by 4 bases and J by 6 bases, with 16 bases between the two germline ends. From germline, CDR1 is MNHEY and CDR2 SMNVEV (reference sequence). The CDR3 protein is CASSWEWGLGEQYF. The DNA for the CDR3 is TGTGCCAGCAGTTGGGAATGGGGGCTCGGCGAGCAGTACTTC.

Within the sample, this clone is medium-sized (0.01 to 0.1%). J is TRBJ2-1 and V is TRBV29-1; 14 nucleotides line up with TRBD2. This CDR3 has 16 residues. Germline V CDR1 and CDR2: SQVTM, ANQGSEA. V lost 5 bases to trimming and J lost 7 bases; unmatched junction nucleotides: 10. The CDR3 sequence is CSVSPPGLAGANEQFF. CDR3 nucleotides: TGCAGCGTTTCACCTCCGGGACTAGCGGGAGCTAATGAGCAGTTCTTC.

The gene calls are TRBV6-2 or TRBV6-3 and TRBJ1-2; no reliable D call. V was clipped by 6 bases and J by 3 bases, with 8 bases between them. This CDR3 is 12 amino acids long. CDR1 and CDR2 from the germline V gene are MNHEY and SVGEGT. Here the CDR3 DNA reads TGTGCCAGCAGCCCGAGGGACTATGGCTACACCTTC. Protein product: CASSPRDYGYTF.

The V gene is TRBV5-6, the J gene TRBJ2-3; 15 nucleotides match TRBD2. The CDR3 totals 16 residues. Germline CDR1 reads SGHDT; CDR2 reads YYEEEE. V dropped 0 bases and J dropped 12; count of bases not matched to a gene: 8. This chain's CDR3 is CASSLGQGTSGRPQYF. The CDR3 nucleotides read TGTGCCAGCAGCTTGGGACAGGGGACTAGCGGGAGGCCCCAGTATTTT.

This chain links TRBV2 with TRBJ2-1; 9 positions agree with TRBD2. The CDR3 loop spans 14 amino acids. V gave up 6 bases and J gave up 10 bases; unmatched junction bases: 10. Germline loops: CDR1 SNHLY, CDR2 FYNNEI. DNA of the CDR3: TGTGCCAGCAGACCTATAGCGGGAGTACGCGAGCAGTTCTTC. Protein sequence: CASRPIAGVREQFF.

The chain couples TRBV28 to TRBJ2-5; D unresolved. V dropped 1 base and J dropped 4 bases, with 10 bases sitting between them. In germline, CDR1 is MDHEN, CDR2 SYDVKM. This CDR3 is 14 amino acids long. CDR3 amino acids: CASSLFHRTETQYF. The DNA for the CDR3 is TGTGCCAGCAGTTTATTTCACAGAACAGAGACCCAGTACTTC.

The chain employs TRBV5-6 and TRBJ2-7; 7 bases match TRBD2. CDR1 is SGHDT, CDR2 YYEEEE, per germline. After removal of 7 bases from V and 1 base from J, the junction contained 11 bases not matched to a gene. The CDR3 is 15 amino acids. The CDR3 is CASSRRGVGSYEQYF. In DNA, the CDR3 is TGTGCCAGCTCTCGTCGGGGGGTCGGGTCCTACGAGCAGTACTTC.

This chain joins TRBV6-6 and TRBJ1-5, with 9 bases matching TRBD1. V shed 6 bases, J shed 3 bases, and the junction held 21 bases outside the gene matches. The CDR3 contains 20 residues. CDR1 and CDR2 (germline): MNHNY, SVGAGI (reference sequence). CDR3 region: CASSDGRGTGTGSNNQPQHF. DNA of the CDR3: TGTGCCAGCAGCGACGGTCGCGGCACGGGGACAGGGTCGAACAATCAGCCCCAGCATTTT.

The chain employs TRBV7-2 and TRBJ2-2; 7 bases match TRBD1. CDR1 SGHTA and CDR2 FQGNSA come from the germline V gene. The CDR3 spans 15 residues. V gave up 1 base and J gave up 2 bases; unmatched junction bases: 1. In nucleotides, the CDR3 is TGTGCCAGCAGCTTAGGGGACAGAAACACCGGGGAGCTGTTTTTT. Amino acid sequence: CASSLGDRNTGELFF.

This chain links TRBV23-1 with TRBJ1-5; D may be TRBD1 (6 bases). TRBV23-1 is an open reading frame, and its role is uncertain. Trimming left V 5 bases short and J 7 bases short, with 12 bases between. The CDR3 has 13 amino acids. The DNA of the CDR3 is TGCGCCAGCAGTATACAGGGATTGCAGCCCCAGCATTTT. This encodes CASSIQGLQPQHF.

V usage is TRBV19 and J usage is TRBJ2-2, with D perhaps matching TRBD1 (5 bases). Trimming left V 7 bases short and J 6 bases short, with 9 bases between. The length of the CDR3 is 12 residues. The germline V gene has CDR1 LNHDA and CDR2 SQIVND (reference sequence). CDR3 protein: CASTIRAGELFF. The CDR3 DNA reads TGTGCCAGTACTATCAGGGCCGGGGAGCTGTTTTTT.

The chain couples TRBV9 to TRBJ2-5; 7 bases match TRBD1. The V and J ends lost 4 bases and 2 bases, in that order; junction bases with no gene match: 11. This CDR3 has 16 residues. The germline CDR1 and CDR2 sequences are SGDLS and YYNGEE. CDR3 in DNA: TGTGCCAGCAGCCCCGTCGCAGGGGGTGTTCAAGAGACCCAGTACTTC. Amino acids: CASSPVAGGVQETQYF.

CDR3 protein: CASSLGTSGETQYF. In DNA form, the CDR3 reads TGTGCCAGCAGCCTAGGGACTAGCGGAGAGACCCAGTACTTC. The J gene is TRBJ2-5, the V gene TRBV7-9; 11 bases are a match to TRBD2. The trim removed 5 bases at V and 4 bases at J, leaving 3 bases unmatched. CDR3 length equals 14 residues. The germline V gene encodes CDR1 SEHNR and CDR2 FQNEAQ (reference sequence).

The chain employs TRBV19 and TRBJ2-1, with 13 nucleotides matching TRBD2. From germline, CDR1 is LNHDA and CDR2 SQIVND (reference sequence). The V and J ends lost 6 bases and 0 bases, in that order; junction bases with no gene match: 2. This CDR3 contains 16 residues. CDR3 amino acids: CASRGLAGVSYNEQFF. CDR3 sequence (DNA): TGTGCCAGTAGAGGACTAGCGGGGGTCTCCTACAATGAGCAGTTCTTC.

CDR3 sequence reads: CSVEGPRKANTEAFF. The CDR3 nucleotides read TGCAGCGTTGAAGGTCCGAGGAAGGCCAACACTGAAGCTTTCTTT. The chain couples TRBV29-1 to TRBJ1-1; D remains ambiguous. Trimming removed 1 base at V and 2 bases at J, with 14 bases between. Germline CDR1 SQVTM, CDR2 ANQGSEA. CDR3 length: 15 residues.

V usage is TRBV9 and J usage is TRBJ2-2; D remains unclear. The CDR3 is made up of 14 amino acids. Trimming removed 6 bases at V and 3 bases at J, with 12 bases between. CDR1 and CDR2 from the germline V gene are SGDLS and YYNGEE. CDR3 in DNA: TGTGCCAGCACACCTAGTCGATACACCGGGGAGCTGTTTTTT. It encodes CASTPSRYTGELFF.

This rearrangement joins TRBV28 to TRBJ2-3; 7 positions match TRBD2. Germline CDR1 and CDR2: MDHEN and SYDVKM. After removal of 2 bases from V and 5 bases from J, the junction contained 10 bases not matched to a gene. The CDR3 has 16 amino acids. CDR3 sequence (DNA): TGTGCCAGCAGTTTAGTCGAGGGAGGGCCCGGAGATACGCAGTATTTT. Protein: CASSLVEGGPGDTQYF.

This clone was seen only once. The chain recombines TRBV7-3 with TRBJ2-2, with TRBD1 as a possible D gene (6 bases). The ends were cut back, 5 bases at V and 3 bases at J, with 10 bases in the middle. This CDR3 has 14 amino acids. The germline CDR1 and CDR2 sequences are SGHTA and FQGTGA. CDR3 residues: CASSPDRYTGELFF. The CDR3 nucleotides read TGTGCCAGCAGCCCCGACAGGTACACCGGGGAGCTGTTTTTT.

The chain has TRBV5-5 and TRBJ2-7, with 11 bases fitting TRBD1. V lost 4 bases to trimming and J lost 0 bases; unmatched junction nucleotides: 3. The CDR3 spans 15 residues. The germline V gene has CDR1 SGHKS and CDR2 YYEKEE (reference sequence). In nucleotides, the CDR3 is TGTGCCAGCAGCAGGACAGGGGGCGGCTCCTACGAGCAGTACTTC. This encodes CASSRTGGGSYEQYF.

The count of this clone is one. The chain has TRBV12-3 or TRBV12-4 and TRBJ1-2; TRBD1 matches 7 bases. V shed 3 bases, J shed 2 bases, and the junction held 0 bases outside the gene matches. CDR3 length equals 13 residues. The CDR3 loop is CASSLGQNYGYTF. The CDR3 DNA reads TGTGCCAGCAGTTTGGGACAGAACTATGGCTACACCTTC.